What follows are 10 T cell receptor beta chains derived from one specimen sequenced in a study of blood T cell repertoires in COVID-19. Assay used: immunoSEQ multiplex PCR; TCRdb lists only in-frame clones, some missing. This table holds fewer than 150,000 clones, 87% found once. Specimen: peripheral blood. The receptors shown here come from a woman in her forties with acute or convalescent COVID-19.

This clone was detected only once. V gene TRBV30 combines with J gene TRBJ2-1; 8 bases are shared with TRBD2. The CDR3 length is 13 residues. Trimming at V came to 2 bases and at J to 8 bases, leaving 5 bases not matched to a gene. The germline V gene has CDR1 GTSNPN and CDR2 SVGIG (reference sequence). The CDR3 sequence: CAWSSTGGDEQFF. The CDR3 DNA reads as TGTGCCTGGAGTTCAACGGGGGGGGATGAGCAGTTCTTC.

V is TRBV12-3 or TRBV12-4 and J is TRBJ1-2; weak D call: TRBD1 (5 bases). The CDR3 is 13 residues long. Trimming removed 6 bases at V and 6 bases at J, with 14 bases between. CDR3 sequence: CASSTGPGDGYTF. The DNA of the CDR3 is TGTGCCAGCAGCACAGGTCCGGGAGATGGCTACACCTTC.

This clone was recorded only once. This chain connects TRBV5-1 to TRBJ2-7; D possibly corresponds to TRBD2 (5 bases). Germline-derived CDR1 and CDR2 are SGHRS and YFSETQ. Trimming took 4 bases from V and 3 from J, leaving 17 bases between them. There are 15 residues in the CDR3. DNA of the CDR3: TGCGCCAGCAGCCGGGATGGTGGGCGAGTCTACGAGCAGTACTTC. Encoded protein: CASSRDGGRVYEQYF.

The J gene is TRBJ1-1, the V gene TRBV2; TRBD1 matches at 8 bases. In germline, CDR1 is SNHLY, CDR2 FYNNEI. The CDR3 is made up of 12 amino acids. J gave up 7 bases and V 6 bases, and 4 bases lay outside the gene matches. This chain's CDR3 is CASSWTGSEAFF. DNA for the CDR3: TGTGCCAGCAGCTGGACAGGGAGTGAAGCTTTCTTT.

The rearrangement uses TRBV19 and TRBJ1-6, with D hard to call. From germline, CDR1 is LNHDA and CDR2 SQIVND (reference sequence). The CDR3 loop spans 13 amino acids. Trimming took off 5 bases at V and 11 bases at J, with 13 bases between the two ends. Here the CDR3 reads CASSPEEVAPLHF. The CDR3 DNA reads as TGTGCCAGTAGTCCCGAGGAGGTTGCACCCCTCCACTTT.

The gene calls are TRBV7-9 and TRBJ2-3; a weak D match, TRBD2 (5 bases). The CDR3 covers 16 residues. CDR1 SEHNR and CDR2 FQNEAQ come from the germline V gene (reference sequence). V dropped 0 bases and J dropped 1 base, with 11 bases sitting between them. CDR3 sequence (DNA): TGTGCCAGCAGCTTAGCGCCGGGGTATGGCACAGATACGCAGTATTTT. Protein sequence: CASSLAPGYGTDTQYF.

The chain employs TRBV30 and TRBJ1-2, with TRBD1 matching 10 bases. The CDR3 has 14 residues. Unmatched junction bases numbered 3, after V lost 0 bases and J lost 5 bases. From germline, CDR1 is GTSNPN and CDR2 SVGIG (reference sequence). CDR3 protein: CAWSVDRGLYGYTF. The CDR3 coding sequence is TGTGCCTGGAGTGTAGACAGGGGGCTTTATGGCTACACCTTC.

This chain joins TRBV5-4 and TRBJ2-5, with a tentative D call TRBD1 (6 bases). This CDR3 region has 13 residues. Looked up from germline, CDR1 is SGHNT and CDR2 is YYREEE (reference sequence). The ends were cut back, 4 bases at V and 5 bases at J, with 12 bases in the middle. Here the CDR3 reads CASSPGQRETQYF. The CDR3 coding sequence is TGTGCCAGCAGCCCGGGACAAAGGGAGACCCAGTACTTC. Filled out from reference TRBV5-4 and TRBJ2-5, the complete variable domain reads ETGVTQSPTHLIKTRGQQVTLRCSSQSGHNTVSWYQQALGQGPQFIFQYYREEENGRGNFPPRFSGLQFPNYSSELNVNALELDDSALYLCASSPGQRETQYFGPGTRLLVL.

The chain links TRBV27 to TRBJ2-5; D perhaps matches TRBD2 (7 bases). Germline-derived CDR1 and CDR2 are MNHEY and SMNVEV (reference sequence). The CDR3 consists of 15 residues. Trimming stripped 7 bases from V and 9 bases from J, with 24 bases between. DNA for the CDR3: TGTGCCAGCATCCCCTTGGGGGGACACCGGGGGGCCCAGTACTTC. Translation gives CASIPLGGHRGAQYF.

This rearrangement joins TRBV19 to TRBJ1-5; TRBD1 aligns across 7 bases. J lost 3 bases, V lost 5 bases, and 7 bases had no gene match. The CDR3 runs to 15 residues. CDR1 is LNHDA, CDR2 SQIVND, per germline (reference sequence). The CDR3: CASSSWDSYNQPQHF. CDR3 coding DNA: TGTGCCAGTAGTTCATGGGACAGCTACAATCAGCCCCAGCATTTT.